The 13 T cell receptor beta chains below all came from one sample that was sequenced in a study of blood T cell repertoires in COVID-19. Some clones are missing from TCRdb's copy, which holds only in-frame ones; the method was immunoSEQ multiplex PCR. This sample has around 250,000 clones, with around 90% found just once. The sample taken for sequencing was PBMCs or T cells enriched from blood (not recorded which). These receptors originate from a woman aged 40-49 years who had been exposed to COVID-19.

This chain uses TRBV2 with TRBJ1-2, with unresolved D. Germline assignment: CDR1 SNHLY and CDR2 FYNNEI. Between the trimmed V and J ends, which lost 2 bases and 1 base, there was a span of 5 bases. The CDR3 loop spans 13 amino acids. CDR3 sequence (DNA): TGTGCCAGCAGTGAACCCAATAACTATGGCTACACCTTC. It encodes CASSEPNNYGYTF.

This sequence joins TRBV11-1 and TRBJ2-5; 8 nucleotides line up with TRBD1. Trimming cost V 4 bases and J 0 bases; bases outside gene matches: 4. Germline assignment: CDR1 SGHAT and CDR2 FQDESV (reference sequence). The CDR3 sequence is 15 residues long. In DNA form, the CDR3 reads TGTGCCAGCAGCTGGGGACAGGTGAACCAAGAGACCCAGTACTTC. Its translation: CASSWGQVNQETQYF.

The chain couples TRBV27 to TRBJ2-1; TRBD2 matches at 9 bases. Germline V gives CDR1 MNHEY, CDR2 SMNVEV (reference sequence). CDR3 length equals 15 residues. J was trimmed by 7 bases and V by 6 bases; bases with no gene match: 10. CDR3 DNA sequence: TGTGCCAGCAGGTTGGGCGGGGGGGTGAGGAATGAGCAGTTCTTC. Its translation is CASRLGGGVRNEQFF.

Only a few counts were recorded for this clone. The chain combines TRBV4-2 with TRBJ2-7; TRBD2 matches at 10 bases. J was trimmed by 0 bases and V by 0 bases; bases with no gene match: 5. The CDR3 runs to 17 residues. Germline V gives CDR1 LGHNA, CDR2 YNFKEQ. CDR3 DNA: TGTGCCAGCAGCCAAGAAGGACTAGCGGCATTCTCCTACGAGCAGTACTTC. This encodes CASSQEGLAAFSYEQYF.

This chain links TRBV18 with TRBJ1-2; unclear D gene. Trimming removed 2 bases from V and 6 bases from J, with 10 bases in between. The CDR3 has 13 amino acids. Germline assignment: CDR1 KGHSH and CDR2 LQKENI. CDR3 sequence (DNA): TGTGCCAGCTCACCAACGACATCTCATGGCTACACCTTC. Protein product: CASSPTTSHGYTF.

The chain carries TRBV7-3 and TRBJ1-6; perhaps TRBD1 as D (6 bases). Deletions cut 3 bases from V and 8 bases from J, with 20 bases between. This CDR3 has 17 amino acids. Germline V gene sequence: CDR1 SGHTA, CDR2 FQGTGA. CDR3 coding DNA: TGTGCCAGCAGCTTGACCGGGGGCGGGGGAGGTGATTCACCCCTCCACTTT. Protein: CASSLTGGGGGDSPLHF.

This chain connects TRBV27 to TRBJ2-1; 11 bases align to TRBD2. Losses at the gene ends were 1 base for V and 5 bases for J; bases not matched to a gene: 1. Germline assignment: CDR1 MNHEY and CDR2 SMNVEV (reference sequence). The length of the CDR3 is 15 residues. The CDR3 sequence is CASSLLAGGHNEQFF. As DNA, the CDR3 is TGTGCCAGCAGTTTATTAGCGGGAGGGCACAATGAGCAGTTCTTC.

This chain links TRBV24-1 with TRBJ2-3, with D possibly being TRBD2 (6 bases). Germline CDR1 and CDR2: KGHDR and SFDVKD. Deletions cut 4 bases from V and 3 bases from J, with 22 bases between. This CDR3 spans 18 amino acids. CDR3: CATSDPPFRSRETDTQYF. The CDR3 nucleotides read TGTGCCACCAGTGACCCCCCCTTTCGTAGCCGGGAGACAGATACGCAGTATTTT.

Written as DNA, the CDR3 is TGTGCCAGCAGCTTAGGGCGGACCGATGGGGCTGGGTACGAGCAGTACTTC. The encoded protein is CASSLGRTDGAGYEQYF. The chain carries TRBV7-9 and TRBJ2-7, with a tentative D call TRBD1 (5 bases). Trimming removed 1 base at V and 4 bases at J, with 20 bases between. The CDR3 runs to 17 residues. Germline lookup yields CDR1 SEHNR and CDR2 FQNEAQ (reference sequence).

In its sample, this clone was seen once. V usage is TRBV7-3 and J usage is TRBJ2-1, with D perhaps TRBD1 (5 bases). The CDR3 sequence is 15 residues long. Trimming left V 0 bases short and J 2 bases short, with 8 bases between. Germline CDR1 is SGHTA and CDR2 is FQGTGA. For the CDR3, the DNA is TGTGCCAGCAGCTTAACGGCAGGGACCTACAATGAGCAGTTCTTC. This codes for CASSLTAGTYNEQFF. Supplemented by reference TRBV7-3 and TRBJ2-1, the full variable domain reads GAGVSQTPSNKVTEKGKYVELRCDPISGHTALYWYRQSLGQGPEFLIYFQGTGAADDSGLPNDRFFAVRPEGSVSTLKIQRTERGDSAVYLCASSLTAGTYNEQFFGPGTRLTVL.

This chain joins TRBV2 and TRBJ2-1, with a tentative D call TRBD1 (5 bases). The V gene's germline CDR1 is SNHLY and CDR2 FYNNEI. The CDR3 contains 16 residues. V was pared by 3 bases and J by 0 bases, with 12 bases between. CDR3 coding DNA: TGTGCCAGCAGTGACGTGACAGCGAGCTCCTACAATGAGCAGTTCTTC. It is translated as CASSDVTASSYNEQFF. Supplemented by reference TRBV2 and TRBJ2-1, the full variable domain reads EPEVTQTPSHQVTQMGQEVILRCVPISNHLYFYWYRQILGQKVEFLVSFYNNEISEKSEIFDDQFSVERPDGSNFTLKIRSTKLEDSAMYFCASSDVTASSYNEQFFGPGTRLTVL.

This chain links TRBV19 with TRBJ1-2; no firm D call. The germline V gene has CDR1 LNHDA and CDR2 SQIVND (reference sequence). The CDR3 sequence is 16 residues long. V lost 2 bases, J lost 0 bases, and 13 bases lay in between. The CDR3 sequence is CASSISPRITNYGYTF. The DNA for the CDR3 is TGTGCCAGTAGTATATCCCCGCGGATTACTAACTATGGCTACACCTTC.

This chain joins TRBV4-3 and TRBJ1-1; possibly TRBD1 for D (5 bases). Trimming took 4 bases from V and 4 from J, leaving 19 bases between them. This CDR3 comprises 16 residues. The germline V gene encodes CDR1 LGHNA and CDR2 YSLEER. CDR3 sequence reads: CASSRSLGGWSTEAFF. DNA of the CDR3: TGCGCCAGCAGCCGCTCTCTCGGGGGGTGGTCCACTGAAGCTTTCTTT.